A single sample gave rise to the 15 T cell receptor beta chains below, sequenced in a study of blood T cell repertoires in COVID-19. Sequencing was performed with immunoSEQ multiplex PCR; in TCRdb, only in-frame clones are kept and a portion is missing. The sample carries almost 400,000 clones, roughly 90% recorded once. Sequences were obtained from PBMCs or T cells enriched from blood (not recorded which). All receptors derive from a woman aged 25 to 39 with acute COVID-19.

As DNA, the CDR3 is TGTGCCAGCAGCTTAGAGGTGGAGGGAAAGCGCGGCTACACCTTC. This codes for CASSLEVEGKRGYTF. The chain combines TRBV7-9 with TRBJ1-2; D unresolved. Trimming removed 1 base from V and 8 bases from J, with 17 bases in between. This CDR3 region has 15 residues. Germline CDR1 and CDR2: SEHNR and FQNEAQ (reference sequence).

This rearrangement joins TRBV18 to TRBJ2-1, with TRBD2 identical over 8 bases. The CDR3 spans 16 residues. Germline V CDR1 and CDR2: KGHSH, LQKENI. Trimming took 0 bases from V and 4 from J; bases not matched to a gene: 5. CDR3 sequence (DNA): TGTGCCAGCTCACCACCTTTGCTAGCGGGTTACAATGAGCAGTTCTTC. Residues: CASSPPLLAGYNEQFF.

This chain links TRBV6-4 with TRBJ1-2; 7 nucleotides match TRBD1. After removal of 7 bases from V and 7 bases from J, the junction contained 12 bases not matched to a gene. The CDR3 has 14 amino acids. The germline gives CDR1 MRHNA, CDR2 SNTAGT. Here the CDR3 reads CASKETGTRGGYTF. CDR3 nucleotides: TGTGCCAGCAAAGAGACAGGGACAAGGGGTGGCTACACCTTC.

The chain employs TRBV6-5 and TRBJ2-4; weak D call: TRBD1 (7 bases). Per the germline V gene, CDR1 is MNHEY and CDR2 is SVGAGI. The CDR3 covers 12 residues. V lost 5 bases to trimming and J lost 15 bases, with 17 bases between them. The CDR3 here is CASSRTPGGRYF. The CDR3 coding sequence is TGTGCCAGCAGTCGAACGCCAGGGGGGCGGTACTTC.

The gene calls are TRBV2 and TRBJ1-4; D is unclear. The CDR3 spans 14 residues. CDR1 and CDR2 from the germline V gene are SNHLY and FYNNEI. V was pared by 5 bases and J by 0 bases, with 7 bases between. CDR3 loop: CASSSGATNEKLFF. As DNA, the CDR3 is TGTGCCAGCAGTTCGGGAGCAACTAATGAAAAACTGTTTTTT.

V is TRBV6-5 and J is TRBJ1-1; TRBD1 is a possible D gene (5 bases). Trimming cost V 3 bases and J 3 bases, with 11 bases left between them. CDR3 length: 14 residues. Germline V CDR1 and CDR2: MNHEY, SVGAGI. CDR3 loop: CASSYWQGDTEAFF. As DNA, the CDR3 is TGTGCCAGCAGTTATTGGCAGGGCGACACTGAAGCTTTCTTT.

The rearrangement links TRBV20-1 to TRBJ1-1; unclear D gene. Between the trimmed V and J ends, which lost 3 bases and 7 bases, there was a span of 24 bases. The CDR3 length is 16 residues. The germline CDR1 and CDR2 sequences are DFQATT and SNEGSKA (reference sequence). CDR3 residues: CSASLWNTIGKGEAFF. CDR3 DNA sequence: TGCAGTGCTAGTCTTTGGAATACCATCGGGAAAGGTGAAGCTTTCTTT.

The rearrangement links TRBV6-2 or TRBV6-3 to TRBJ2-4; TRBD2 matches 7 bases. The CDR3 is 20 residues long. Germline CDR1 is MNHEY and CDR2 is SVGEGT. Germline trimming cut 0 bases from V and 3 bases from J; bases unmatched to any gene: 17. CDR3 coding DNA: TGTGCCAGCAGTTACTCGTCCAGCGGGGTCACGGAGAGGGGCAAAAACATTCAGTACTTC. Translated: CASSYSSSGVTERGKNIQYF.

The chain carries TRBV18 and TRBJ1-1; the D gene is possibly TRBD1 (5 bases). The CDR3 is made up of 14 amino acids. The germline V gene encodes CDR1 KGHSH and CDR2 LQKENI. Deletions cut 3 bases from V and 0 bases from J, with 8 bases between. CDR3 loop: CASSPRQLNTEAFF. CDR3 DNA: TGTGCCAGCTCACCGCGACAGCTGAACACTGAAGCTTTCTTT.

The CDR3 nucleotides read TGTGCCAGCATCGCGGGGGACAACTATGGCTACACCTTC. Its translation: CASIAGDNYGYTF. V usage is TRBV2 and J usage is TRBJ1-2, with a tentative D call TRBD1 (5 bases). Trimming took 7 bases from V and 2 from J, leaving 11 bases between them. This CDR3 is 13 amino acids long. Germline CDR1 SNHLY, CDR2 FYNNEI.

The chain joins TRBV6-5 to TRBJ2-2; D unresolved. Trimming cost V 6 bases and J 5 bases, with 7 bases left between them. The CDR3 is made up of 12 amino acids. Germline CDR1 MNHEY, CDR2 SVGAGI. CDR3 loop: CASSPETGELFF. DNA of the CDR3: TGTGCCAGCAGCCCCGAGACCGGGGAGCTGTTTTTT.

This chain connects TRBV13 to TRBJ2-1; 8 nucleotides match TRBD2. This CDR3 spans 16 amino acids. Germline assignment: CDR1 PRHDT and CDR2 FYEKMQ (reference sequence). Trimming at V came to 5 bases and at J to 5 bases, leaving 11 bases not matched to a gene. CDR3 amino acids: CASSPGAGGFDNEQFF. The DNA for the CDR3 is TGTGCCAGCAGCCCCGGGGCGGGGGGTTTCGACAATGAGCAGTTCTTC.

The chain carries TRBV6-4 and TRBJ2-6, with 9 bases lining up with TRBD1. The CDR3 loop spans 16 amino acids. V lost 5 bases and J lost 4; bases outside the gene matches: 6. Germline V gives CDR1 MRHNA, CDR2 SNTAGT. The CDR3 nucleotides read TGTGCCAGCAGTCCCGGGACAGGGATCGGGGCCAACGTCCTGACTTTC. It is translated as CASSPGTGIGANVLTF.

The chain couples TRBV5-6 to TRBJ2-7, with a possible D match to TRBD1 (6 bases). The V gene's germline CDR1 is SGHDT and CDR2 YYEEEE. The CDR3 is 16 residues long. Trimming pared 4 bases from V and 0 bases from J, leaving 17 bases between. In DNA, the CDR3 is TGTGCCAGCAGCCCTTCGACAGGACGGAGCTCCTACGAGCAGTACTTC. The encoded protein is CASSPSTGRSSYEQYF. The entire variable domain, with the rest obtained from reference TRBV5-6 and TRBJ2-7, is as follows: DAGVTQSPTHLIKTRGQQVTLRCSPKSGHDTVSWYQQALGQGPQFIFQYYEEEERQRGNFPDRFSGHQFPNYSSELNVNALLLGDSALYLCASSPSTGRSSYEQYFGPGTRLTVT.

The chain couples TRBV6-5 to TRBJ2-4; 11 positions agree with TRBD1. Germline CDR1 reads MNHEY; CDR2 reads SVGAGI. The V segment lost 6 bases and the J segment 3 bases; nucleotides outside the gene matches: 1. This CDR3 region has 14 residues. CDR3 DNA: TGTGCCAGCAGGGGACAGGGGGGCAAAAACATTCAGTACTTC. As protein: CASRGQGGKNIQYF.